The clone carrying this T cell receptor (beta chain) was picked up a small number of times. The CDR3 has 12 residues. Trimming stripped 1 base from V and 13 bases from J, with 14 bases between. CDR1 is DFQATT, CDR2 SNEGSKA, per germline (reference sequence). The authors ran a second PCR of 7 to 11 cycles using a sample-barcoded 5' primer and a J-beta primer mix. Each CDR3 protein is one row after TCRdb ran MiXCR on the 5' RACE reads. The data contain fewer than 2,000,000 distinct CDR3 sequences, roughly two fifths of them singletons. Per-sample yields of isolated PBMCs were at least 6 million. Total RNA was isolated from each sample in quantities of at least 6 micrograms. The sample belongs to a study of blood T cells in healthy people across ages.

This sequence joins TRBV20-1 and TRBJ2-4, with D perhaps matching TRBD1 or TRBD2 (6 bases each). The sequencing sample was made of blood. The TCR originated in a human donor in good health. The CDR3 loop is CSARAGAGEQYF. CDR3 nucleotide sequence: TGCAGTGCTAGAGCGGGGGCTGGTGAGCAGTACTTC.